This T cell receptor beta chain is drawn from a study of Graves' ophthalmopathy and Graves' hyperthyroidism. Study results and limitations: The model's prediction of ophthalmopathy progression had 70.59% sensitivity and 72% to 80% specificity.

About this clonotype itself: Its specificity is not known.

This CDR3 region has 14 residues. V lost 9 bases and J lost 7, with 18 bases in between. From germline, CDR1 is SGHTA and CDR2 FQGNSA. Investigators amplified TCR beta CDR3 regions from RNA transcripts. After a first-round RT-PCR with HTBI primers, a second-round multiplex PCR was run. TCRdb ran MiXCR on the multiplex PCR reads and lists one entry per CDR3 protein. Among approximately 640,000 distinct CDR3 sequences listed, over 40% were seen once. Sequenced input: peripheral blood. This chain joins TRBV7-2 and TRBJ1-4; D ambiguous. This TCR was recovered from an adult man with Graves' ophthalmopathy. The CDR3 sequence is CASSATIQGEKLFF. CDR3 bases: TGTGCCAGTAGTGCGACCATCCAAGGTGAAAAACTGTTTTTT. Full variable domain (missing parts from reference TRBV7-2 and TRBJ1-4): GAGVSQSPSNKVTEKGKDVELRCDPISGHTALYWYRQSLGQGLEFLIYFQGNSAPDKSGLPSDRFSAERTGGSVSTLTIQRTQQEDSAVYLCASSATIQGEKLFFGSGTQLSVL.